This T cell receptor (beta chain) was sequenced during a study of T cell repertoires in cytomegalovirus infection. Study details: Well-studied HLA-B-restricted CMV epitopes were used in the study alongside recently identified HLA-C-restricted ones. Indications came from public TCR beta signatures; they pointed to CMV infection and to a matching HLA type.

In TCRdb, the reads were re-called with MiXCR into one record per CDR3 protein. The table includes about 500,000 distinct CDR3 sequences, 33% detected once. Overall study results and limits: It was HLA-C-restricted CMV-specific TCR beta clonotypes that dominated the response ex vivo. Carriers of CMV plus the relevant HLA were identified by cumulative public TCR beta family frequency.

The CDR3 contains 18 residues. V gave up 10 bases and J gave up 0 bases; unmatched junction bases: 11. For this clonotype: As yet, its antigen is unknown.

Sequencing was performed on cultured PBMCs, taken from culture after CMV antigen stimulation. The chain combines TRBV12-3 or TRBV12-4 with TRBJ2-1; the match to TRBD2 covers 14 bases. This TCR came from a human donor in good health (CMV status not recorded). Some clones in this sample may be carry-over from other donors' samples. The CDR3 DNA reads as TGTGCCACCACCTCGGGACTAGCGGGAGCTAGCTCCTACAATGAGCAGTTCTTC. Encoded protein: CATTSGLAGASSYNEQFF.